Listed below are T cell receptor beta chains from one sample, sequenced in a study of T cells after yellow fever vaccination. TCRdb re-analysed the 5' RACE reads in MiXCR, keeping a single row per CDR3 protein. This table holds more than 120,000 distinct CDR3 sequences, around 7.7% found once. Sequenced here: CD4+ T cells sorted from PBMCs, sampled 5 days after the yellow fever booster vaccination. Receptors originate from a man younger than 40 who received the YFV17D yellow fever vaccine. CDR3s include the opening cysteine and the closing phenylalanine or tryptophan. The D gene is left open where the match is weak. A clone size is listed for some rows: how often the clone was seen (once, few, many), or a class if it is expanded.

d_gene	v_gene	abundance	j_gene	CDR3aa	CDR3nt
TRBD2	TRBV27	-	TRBJ2-3	CASSLNRPGLGDTQYF	TGTGCCAGCAGTTTAAACAGGCCGGGACTAGGAGATACGCAGTATTTT
TRBD2	TRBV7-2	many	TRBJ2-5	CASSLSGPRGGSQYF	TGTGCCAGCAGCTTATCGGGTCCTCGGGGGGGGTCCCAGTACTTC
TRBD1	TRBV18	many	TRBJ1-4	CASSPTGTEKLFF	TGTGCCAGCTCTCCGACAGGGACTGAAAAACTGTTTTTT
-	TRBV30	many	TRBJ1-1	CAWSAHRVGEAFF	TGTGCCTGGAGTGCCCATAGGGTAGGTGAAGCTTTCTTT
TRBD2	TRBV18	many	TRBJ2-7	CASSLRTSGRRSEQYF	TGTGCCAGCTCACTTCGGACTAGCGGGAGGCGGAGCGAGCAGTACTTC
TRBD2	TRBV5-1	many	TRBJ2-7	CASSLDTSGRVEQYF	TGCGCCAGCAGCTTGGATACTAGCGGGAGGGTCGAGCAGTACTTC
-	TRBV28	many	TRBJ2-7	CATSRDGTLIYEQYF	TGTGCCACTTCCAGAGATGGGACCCTAATCTACGAGCAGTACTTC
TRBD2	TRBV27	-	TRBJ2-3	CASSWGGLFRTDTQYF	TGTGCCAGCAGTTGGGGGGGACTTTTTAGGACAGATACGCAGTATTTT
-	TRBV20-1	many	TRBJ2-5	CSARDDARRYF	TGCAGTGCTAGAGATGATGCCCGCAGGTACTTC
-	TRBV29-1	many	TRBJ1-1	CSVVVARMNTEAFF	TGCAGCGTTGTAGTCGCCCGTATGAACACTGAAGCTTTCTTT
-	TRBV18	many	TRBJ2-1	CASSPGARGSYNEQFF	TGTGCCAGCTCACCCGGAGCTAGGGGGTCCTACAATGAGCAGTTCTTC
-	TRBV7-2	many	TRBJ1-3	CASSLQTGAPGNTIYF	TGTGCCAGCAGCTTGCAGACAGGAGCTCCTGGAAACACCATATATTTT
-	TRBV12-3/TRBV12-4	many	TRBJ2-3	CASTDGIVGTQYF	TGTGCCAGCACGGACGGGATAGTGGGTACGCAGTATTTT
TRBD1	TRBV7-2	many	TRBJ2-3	CASSLAPGQGRDTQYF	TGTGCCAGCAGCTTAGCGCCGGGACAGGGGAGGGATACGCAGTATTTT
-	TRBV7-2	many	TRBJ2-6	CASTGQFNVLTF	TGTGCCAGCACAGGACAGTTCAACGTCCTGACTTTC
TRBD2	TRBV20-1	-	TRBJ2-5	CSAHRTSGRLEAQYF	TGCAGTGCTCATCGGACTAGCGGGAGGTTGGAGGCCCAGTACTTC
TRBD1	TRBV6-1	-	TRBJ2-5	CASSEVWDRGVTQYF	TGTGCCAGCAGTGAAGTTTGGGACAGGGGTGTAACCCAGTACTTC
-	TRBV20-1	many	TRBJ2-1	CSARDLQRADNEQFF	TGCAGTGCTAGAGATCTTCAAAGAGCAGACAATGAGCAGTTCTTC
TRBD1	TRBV20-1	many	TRBJ1-2	CSAQPLGQDNYGYTF	TGCAGTGCCCAACCGTTGGGACAGGATAACTATGGCTACACCTTC
TRBD2	TRBV15	few	TRBJ2-4	CATRGVAAAPQYF	TGTGCCACACGGGGGGTAGCGGCCGCCCCTCAGTACTTC
TRBD1	TRBV12-3/TRBV12-4	many	TRBJ1-1	CASKPVQGATEAFF	TGTGCCAGCAAACCTGTACAGGGGGCGACTGAAGCTTTCTTT
-	TRBV28	few	TRBJ1-2	CASSLSGGGYTF	TGTGCCAGCAGTTTGTCGGGGGGTGGCTACACCTTC
-	TRBV5-4	many	TRBJ2-5	CASSLVQDQETQYF	TGTGCCAGCAGCTTGGTACAGGACCAAGAGACCCAGTACTTC
TRBD2	TRBV5-1	many	TRBJ2-1	CASSLGGSGRGNEQFF	TGCGCCAGCAGCCTCGGGGGAAGCGGGAGAGGAAATGAGCAGTTCTTC
TRBD2	TRBV29-1	many	TRBJ2-5	CSVNWGGFQETQYF	TGCAGCGTTAACTGGGGAGGGTTTCAAGAGACCCAGTACTTC
-	TRBV20-1	few	TRBJ2-7	CSAKDRGASSYEQYF	TGCAGTGCTAAGGACCGGGGCGCCAGCTCCTACGAGCAGTACTTC
-	TRBV10-3	many	TRBJ1-1	CAIKPGKRGNGNTEAFF	TGTGCCATCAAACCCGGGAAAAGGGGGAACGGAAACACTGAAGCTTTCTTT
-	TRBV20-1	many	TRBJ2-5	CSARRGQETQYF	TGCAGTGCTAGACGGGGACAAGAGACCCAGTACTTC
TRBD1	TRBV20-1	many	TRBJ2-5	CSARLTGRRETQYF	TGCAGTGCTAGACTGACAGGGCGGCGGGAGACCCAGTACTTC
TRBD1	TRBV6-5	many	TRBJ2-1	CASSQGQGSFNEQFF	TGTGCCAGCAGTCAGGGACAGGGATCTTTCAATGAGCAGTTCTTC
-	TRBV19	many	TRBJ2-1	CASRPRSSYNEQFF	TGTGCCAGTAGACCGAGGAGCTCCTACAATGAGCAGTTCTTC
TRBD1	TRBV7-9	few	TRBJ2-7	CASSLGTGVYEQYF	TGTGCCAGCAGCTTAGGGACAGGGGTCTACGAGCAGTACTTC